The TCR beta chain under discussion was sequenced for a study of beta chain features in type 1 diabetes. Looked up from germline, CDR1 is SGHTA and CDR2 is FQGTGA. The CDR3 sequence is 16 residues long. V was pared by 5 bases and J by 2 bases, with 19 bases between. Study observations and caveats: The naive, central memory and Treg TCRB repertoires looked more alike in patients than they did in healthy donors. There was a moderate but significant shortening of TCRB CDR3s in all four CD4+ subsets of Type 1 diabetes patients.

The table lists this clone with a few counts. The antigen remains unidentified. Each of the CD4+ naive, central memory, regulatory and stem cell-like memory populations was sorted via CD45RO/CCR7/CD25/CD127/CD95/CD27. Expressed TCRB transcripts were sequenced, since all the RNA that had been isolated was reverse transcribed. The assay was immunoSEQ multiplex PCR, and TCRdb's table has in-frame clones only and misses some. In the table there are about 320,000 clones, 13% to 15% of which are singletons. The chain links TRBV7-3 to TRBJ2-7; no clear D gene. This receptor was taken from a man aged 30 to 45 in good health. Sequencing was carried out using central memory CD4+ T cells from blood. The CDR3 bases are TGTGCCAGCAGCCCCCCCCTTAGGACGGCAACCTACGAGCAGTACTTC. Translating gives CASSPPLRTATYEQYF.